These 30 T cell receptor beta chains were all obtained from the same sample, sequenced in a study of T cells after yellow fever vaccination. Each CDR3 protein is one row after TCRdb ran MiXCR on the 5' RACE reads. The sample carries 400,000 to 650,000 distinct CDR3 sequences, around a fifth recorded once. Sequenced here: PBMCs, sampled roughly 20 days after the first yellow fever vaccination. The origin of the receptors is a man aged 18 to 29 who received the YFV17D yellow fever vaccine.

The table lists this clonotype with a few counts. This chain connects TRBV12-5 to TRBJ2-1; either TRBD1 or TRBD2 may fit D (6 bases each). CDR3 size: 13 residues. Trimming shortened V by 6 bases and J by 9 bases, and 15 bases separated the two germline ends. CDR1 and CDR2 from the germline V gene are LGHNT and FRNRAP. The CDR3 region has the DNA TGTGCTAGTGGCGGGGGCAAGGGAGCTGAGCAGTTCTTC. Protein: CASGGGKGAEQFF.

This clonotype was detected only a few times. The genes are TRBV3-1 and TRBJ1-2; D gene uncertain. The CDR3 covers 15 residues. V lost 5 bases and J lost 6, with 19 bases in between. Germline V lookup: CDR1 LGHDT, CDR2 YNNKEL (reference sequence). The CDR3 sequence is CASSFPQALGDGYTF. Written as DNA, the CDR3 is TGTGCCAGCAGCTTCCCGCAGGCTCTCGGCGATGGCTACACCTTC.

In this sample, this clonotype turned up a few times. The V and J genes are TRBV10-3 and TRBJ1-3; D may be TRBD1 (5 bases). Germline values: CDR1 ENHRY, CDR2 SYGVKD. V lost 9 bases, J lost 3 bases, and 12 bases lay in between. The CDR3 runs to 13 residues. CDR3 amino acids: CAIRRDFGNTIYF. CDR3 coding DNA: TGTGCCATAAGACGGGACTTTGGAAACACCATATATTTT.

This clonotype was seen only a few times. This sequence joins TRBV20-1 and TRBJ2-7, with 7 bases lining up with TRBD1. Per the germline V gene, CDR1 is DFQATT and CDR2 is SNEGSKA (reference sequence). Trimming at V came to 0 bases and at J to 5 bases, leaving 7 bases not matched to a gene. This CDR3 is built from 14 residues. The CDR3, as DNA: TGCAGTGCTAGAGAAGATGTCAGGGGGAACGAGCAGTACTTC. Translated, it gives CSAREDVRGNEQYF.

V gene TRBV5-6 combines with J gene TRBJ2-5, with D perhaps TRBD2 (7 bases). V dropped 2 bases and J dropped 5 bases, with 16 bases sitting between them. Germline V CDR1 and CDR2: SGHDT, YYEEEE. The length of the CDR3 is 15 residues. The DNA of the CDR3 is TGTGCCAGCAGCTTAAGAGGGGGGGCGGCGGAGACCCAGTACTTC. Encoded protein: CASSLRGGAAETQYF. The full variable domain, in which reference TRBV5-6 and TRBJ2-5 provide the parts outside the CDR3, is DAGVTQSPTHLIKTRGQQVTLRCSPKSGHDTVSWYQQALGQGPQFIFQYYEEEERQRGNFPDRFSGHQFPNYSSELNVNALLLGDSALYLCASSLRGGAAETQYFGPGTRLLVL.

This clonotype was found many times. The rearrangement links TRBV7-2 to TRBJ2-5, with D perhaps matching TRBD1 or TRBD2 (5 bases each). CDR1 and CDR2 from the germline V gene are SGHTA and FQGNSA. The CDR3 consists of 13 residues. V was trimmed by 1 base and J by 7 bases, leaving 10 bases between them. The CDR3 region has the DNA TGTGCCAGCAGCTTAGGTCGGGGCGGGACCCAGTACTTC. Encoded protein: CASSLGRGGTQYF.

This clonotype was detected a few times. The V and J genes are TRBV7-3 and TRBJ2-2; D is ambiguous. The CDR3 is 14 residues long. Germline V gives CDR1 SGHTA, CDR2 FQGTGA. V lost 8 bases to trimming and J lost 1 base, with 11 bases between them. The DNA for the CDR3 is TGTGCCAGCCGTCGGTTGAGGAACACCGGGGAGCTGTTTTTT. This codes for CASRRLRNTGELFF.

This clonotype was seen a handful of times. The chain employs TRBV11-2 and TRBJ2-3; 10 nucleotides line up with TRBD2. From germline, CDR1 is SGHAT and CDR2 FQNNGV. V lost 0 bases to trimming and J lost 5 bases; unmatched junction nucleotides: 5. This CDR3 contains 16 residues. CDR3 residues: CASSLDQASGGDTQYF. CDR3 sequence (DNA): TGTGCCAGCAGCTTAGATCAGGCTAGCGGGGGAGATACGCAGTATTTT.

This clonotype was found a few times. The chain combines TRBV23-1 with TRBJ2-2; maybe TRBD1 (5 bases). TRBV23-1 falls under the ORF class, with uncertain function. The CDR3 extends over 15 amino acids. V lost 5 bases, J lost 6 bases, and 16 bases lay in between. CDR3 DNA sequence: TGCGCCAGCAGTACTGAGGACAACCTCGCCGGGGAGCTGTTTTTT. This gives the protein CASSTEDNLAGELFF.

The V call is TRBV6-1, the J call TRBJ2-6; D is undetermined. The V gene lost 6 bases and the J gene lost 4 bases, with 13 bases spanning the gap. The CDR3 has 15 residues. Germline assignment: CDR1 MNHNS and CDR2 SASEGT. As DNA, the CDR3 is TGTGCCAGCAGGGAATACCTTCCCGGGGCCAACGTCCTGACTTTC. Translating gives CASREYLPGANVLTF.

This clonotype appeared a few times. This sequence joins TRBV5-5 and TRBJ2-3; 8 bases are a match to TRBD1. Germline values: CDR1 SGHKS, CDR2 YYEKEE (reference sequence). CDR3 length: 14 amino acids. Trimming cost V 0 bases and J 5 bases; bases outside gene matches: 2. The CDR3 nucleotides are TGTGCCAGCAGCTTGGTACAGGGGGGAGATACGCAGTATTTT. It specifies CASSLVQGGDTQYF.

J is TRBJ2-1 and V is TRBV4-2; possible D gene TRBD2, 6 bases. Per germline, CDR1 LGHNA and CDR2 YNFKEQ. The ends were cut back, 1 base at V and 7 bases at J, with 17 bases in the middle. This CDR3 has 16 amino acids. The CDR3 DNA follows: TGTGCCAGCAGCCAAGCCGAGTGGGAAGGAGGGAATGAGCAGTTCTTC. As protein: CASSQAEWEGGNEQFF.

This clonotype was recorded only once. This chain connects TRBV5-1 to TRBJ1-5; 8 bases are shared with TRBD1. J lost 3 bases, V lost 2 bases, and 4 bases had no gene match. Looked up from germline, CDR1 is SGHRS and CDR2 is YFSETQ. The CDR3 extends over 15 amino acids. Here the CDR3 reads CASSLRGQANQPQHF. CDR3 nucleotides: TGCGCCAGCAGCTTAAGGGGACAGGCCAATCAGCCCCAGCATTTT. Complete variable domain (other parts from reference TRBV5-1 and TRBJ1-5): KAGVTQTPRYLIKTRGQQVTLSCSPISGHRSVSWYQQTPGQGLQFLFEYFSETQRNKGNFPGRFSGRQFSNSRSEMNVSTLELGDSALYLCASSLRGQANQPQHFGDGTRLSIL.

The DNA of the CDR3 is TGTGCCATCAGTGAGGGGTCGAATCAGCCCCAGCATTTT. Translating gives CAISEGSNQPQHF. V gene TRBV10-3 combines with J gene TRBJ1-5; D ambiguous. CDR3 size: 13 residues. The germline CDR1 and CDR2 sequences are ENHRY and SYGVKD. The V end lost 2 bases, the J end lost 4 bases, and 6 bases lay between the germline ends.

This rearrangement joins TRBV4-2 to TRBJ2-1, with D perhaps matching TRBD2 (6 bases). From germline, CDR1 is LGHNA and CDR2 YNFKEQ. CDR3 length equals 17 residues. The V end lost 3 bases, the J end lost 0 bases, and 15 bases lay between the germline ends. The CDR3 coding sequence is TGTGCCAGCAGCCATTCTATTAGCGGACACTCCTACAATGAGCAGTTCTTC. Translation: CASSHSISGHSYNEQFF.

This clonotype was recorded a few times. The CDR3 sequence is CATSETDLNYGYTF. For the CDR3, the DNA is TGTGCCACCAGTGAAACAGACCTTAACTATGGCTACACCTTC. The chain links TRBV24-1 to TRBJ1-2; D is unclear. CDR3 length equals 14 residues. Trimming took 4 bases from V and 1 from J, leaving 9 bases between them. Germline V CDR1 and CDR2: KGHDR, SFDVKD.

This clonotype was detected many times. The chain recombines TRBV4-1 with TRBJ2-1, with 12 bases matching TRBD2. With 0 bases clipped from V and 0 bases from J, the junction kept 9 bases outside the gene matches. Germline assignment: CDR1 MGHRA and CDR2 YSYEKL. The CDR3 length is 20 residues. The CDR3 loop reads CASSQEVLAGGRSSYNEQFF. The DNA for the CDR3 is TGCGCCAGCAGCCAAGAAGTCCTAGCGGGGGGGAGGAGCTCCTACAATGAGCAGTTCTTC.

This clonotype is medium-sized in the sample. This chain connects TRBV20-1 to TRBJ1-2; tentatively, D is TRBD1 (5 bases). Germline CDR1 is DFQATT and CDR2 is SNEGSKA (reference sequence). V was clipped by 5 bases and J by 4 bases, with 8 bases between them. The CDR3 has 11 residues. CDR3 sequence reads: CSADDSYGYTF. The CDR3 DNA reads as TGCAGTGCTGACGACAGCTATGGCTACACCTTC.

The chain joins TRBV12-3 or TRBV12-4 to TRBJ2-7; TRBD2 aligns across 10 bases. The trim removed 6 bases at V and 2 bases at J, leaving 7 bases unmatched. This CDR3 has 15 amino acids. The CDR3, as DNA: TGTGCCAGCAGCATTAGCGGGGGGCCCGCCTACGAGCAGTACTTC. It translates to CASSISGGPAYEQYF.

This sequence joins TRBV4-1 and TRBJ2-5; 11 nucleotides line up with TRBD1. The CDR3 extends over 16 amino acids. Germline V gene data show CDR1 as MGHRA and CDR2 as YSYEKL. J lost 7 bases, V lost 3 bases, and 10 bases had no gene match. The CDR3 DNA sequence: TGCGCCAGCAGCCAGACCCCAACCGGGACAGGGGGGACCCAGTACTTC. Translation: CASSQTPTGTGGTQYF.

The chain recombines TRBV6-6 with TRBJ2-5, with D possibly matching TRBD1 (5 bases). Germline-derived CDR1 and CDR2 are MNHNY and SVGAGI (reference sequence). This CDR3 has 12 amino acids. V shed 11 bases and J shed 5 bases, with 15 bases lying between them. The CDR3 region has the DNA TGTGCCGGCGCGACAGAGCAGGAGACCCAGTACTTC. This encodes CAGATEQETQYF.

This clonotype showed up just a few times. V is TRBV29-1 and J is TRBJ2-3; 10 bases map to TRBD1. The CDR3 sequence is 13 residues long. V shed 7 bases, J shed 9 bases, and the junction held 10 bases outside the gene matches. Germline assignment: CDR1 SQVTM and CDR2 ANQGSEA. In DNA form, the CDR3 reads TGCAGCGCCGTCCCGGGACAGGGGTCGACGCAGTATTTT. It encodes CSAVPGQGSTQYF.

The chain employs TRBV19 and TRBJ2-2, with D perhaps given as TRBD1 or TRBD2 (5 bases each). This CDR3 has 14 residues. The V gene's germline CDR1 is LNHDA and CDR2 SQIVND (reference sequence). V lost 5 bases, J lost 7 bases, and 14 bases lay in between. Here the CDR3 reads CASSEHPGSGELFF. Here the CDR3 DNA reads TGTGCCAGTAGTGAACACCCAGGGAGCGGGGAGCTGTTTTTT.

The chain combines TRBV4-1 with TRBJ2-7; 9 nucleotides line up with TRBD1. The CDR3 consists of 15 residues. Germline loops: CDR1 MGHRA, CDR2 YSYEKL. After removal of 2 bases from V and 5 bases from J, the junction contained 7 bases not matched to a gene. Here the CDR3 DNA reads TGCGCCAGCAGCCAAACCGGGACAGGGTGGAACGAGCAGTACTTC. Translated, it gives CASSQTGTGWNEQYF.

V gene TRBV28 combines with J gene TRBJ1-5; D may be TRBD1 (6 bases). The CDR3 is made up of 14 amino acids. V lost 4 bases to trimming and J lost 7 bases, with 14 bases between them. Germline loops: CDR1 MDHEN, CDR2 SYDVKM. This CDR3 reads CASSSSRDIQPQHF. DNA for the CDR3: TGTGCCAGCAGTTCGTCCCGGGACATCCAGCCCCAGCATTTT.

The sample holds a few counts of this clonotype. The V gene is TRBV12-3 or TRBV12-4, the J gene TRBJ2-7; tentative D call: TRBD2 (5 bases). Trimming pared 2 bases from V and 4 bases from J, leaving 15 bases between. This CDR3 comprises 15 residues. This CDR3 is CASSLSEGSRYEQYF. CDR3 DNA: TGTGCCAGCAGTTTAAGTGAGGGTTCGCGGTACGAGCAGTACTTC.

In its sample, this clonotype was seen a few times. The rearrangement joins TRBV3-1 to TRBJ1-2, with no clear D. This CDR3 spans 11 amino acids. The V gene lost 1 base and the J gene lost 8 bases, with 5 bases spanning the gap. The germline gives CDR1 LGHDT, CDR2 YNNKEL (reference sequence). CDR3 protein: CASSQVGGYTF. The CDR3 nucleotides are TGTGCCAGCAGCCAAGTAGGGGGCTACACCTTC.

This clonotype was recorded many times. V is TRBV20-1 and J is TRBJ2-3, with D uncertain. V lost 3 bases and J 5 bases, leaving 21 bases between the germline ends. CDR1 is DFQATT, CDR2 SNEGSKA, per germline (reference sequence). The CDR3 length is 16 residues. This CDR3 reads CSARWQWTTPGDTQYF. The CDR3 coding sequence is TGCAGTGCTAGGTGGCAATGGACCACGCCGGGAGATACGCAGTATTTT.

The J gene is TRBJ2-7, the V gene TRBV11-2, with 7 bases lining up with TRBD1. Germline V gene data show CDR1 as SGHAT and CDR2 as FQNNGV. Germline trimming cut 3 bases from V and 0 bases from J; bases unmatched to any gene: 2. The CDR3 spans 14 residues. As DNA, the CDR3 is TGTGCCAGCAGCTTGGGACAGTTCTCCTACGAGCAGTACTTC. Encoded protein: CASSLGQFSYEQYF.

This clonotype was observed a few times. The junction departs from the called germline gene at one end, perhaps through a read error. The gene calls are TRBV7-2 and TRBJ2-1; tentatively, D is TRBD2 (5 bases). The germline gives CDR1 SGHTA, CDR2 FQGNSA. The CDR3 runs to 11 residues. The CDR3, as DNA: TGTGCCAGCAGCTTAGAAGACTACGAACGGTTC. Its protein is CASSLEDYERF.